Listed below are T cell receptor beta chains from one sample, sequenced in a study of blood T cell repertoires in COVID-19. Repertoires were generated with immunoSEQ multiplex PCR, while TCRdb's copy carries only in-frame clones and drops some. The sample consists of around 200,000 clones, about 86% of them appearing once. The sequenced sample consisted of peripheral blood. These receptor sequences come from a man aged 25 to 45 with active or convalescent COVID-19. Both conserved end residues are part of each CDR3. Fields, in order: J gene, clone size, V gene, D gene, CDR3 protein, CDR3 DNA. D genes are given only for firm matches. Clone size appears in some rows only: once, few, many, or a class for an expanded clone.

TRBJ1-1,.,TRBV4-1,TRBD1,CASSQGDRENTEAFF,TGCGCCAGCAGCCAAGGGGACAGAGAGAACACTGAAGCTTTCTTT
TRBJ2-3,.,TRBV5-1,.,CASSLAPRGLSDTQYF,TGCGCCAGCAGCTTGGCGCCCCGAGGCCTTTCAGATACGCAGTATTTT
TRBJ1-2,.,TRBV7-9,.,CASSSPTELIRGYTF,TGTGCCAGCAGCTCCCCGACAGAGCTGATCCGTGGCTACACCTTC
TRBJ1-6,.,TRBV19,.,CASGVREKTPLHF,TGTGCCAGTGGGGTCAGGGAAAAAACACCCCTCCACTTT
TRBJ2-3,few,TRBV19,TRBD2,CASSSPTRGVTQYF,TGTGCCAGTAGTAGCCCAACCCGGGGGGTTACGCAGTATTTT
TRBJ2-3,.,TRBV5-8,.,CASSSSTDTQYF,TGTGCCAGCAGCTCTTCCACAGATACGCAGTATTTT
TRBJ2-7,.,TRBV30,.,CAWSDLRGYEQYF,TGTGCCTGGAGTGACCTTCGGGGTTACGAGCAGTACTTC
TRBJ2-2,.,TRBV7-3,.,CASSLNPAGELFF,TGTGCCAGCAGCTTAAATCCAGCCGGGGAGCTGTTTTTT
TRBJ1-4,.,TRBV7-9,.,CASSLRDIQLFF,TGTGCCAGCAGCCTACGGGACATCCAACTGTTTTTT
TRBJ1-6,.,TRBV5-5,TRBD1,CASSRIRQGSSPLHF,TGTGCCAGCAGTCGGATAAGACAGGGAAGTTCACCCCTCCACTTT
TRBJ2-3,once,TRBV15,.,CATSGGPLTDTQYF,TGTGCCACCAGCGGCGGCCCTCTCACAGATACGCAGTATTTT
TRBJ1-5,.,TRBV4-1,.,CASSQGEGKKWPQHF,TGCGCCAGCAGCCAAGGGGAGGGTAAAAAATGGCCCCAGCATTTT
TRBJ1-1,.,TRBV18,.,CASSPLQDLNTEAFF,TGTGCCAGCTCACCACTCCAGGATCTGAACACTGAAGCTTTCTTT
TRBJ1-1,.,TRBV2,TRBD1,CASMEQGADTEAFF,TGTGCCAGCATGGAACAGGGGGCTGACACTGAAGCTTTCTTT
TRBJ1-4,.,TRBV18,TRBD1,CASSPGTGNEKLFF,TGTGCCAGCTCCCCCGGGACAGGGAATGAAAAACTGTTTTTT
TRBJ2-7,.,TRBV7-2,.,CASSLVGGVSSYEQYF,TGTGCCAGCAGCTTAGTGGGGGGTGTGAGCTCCTACGAGCAGTACTTC
TRBJ1-2,.,TRBV6-6,TRBD1,CASSYPGQGSYGYTF,TGTGCCAGCAGTTACCCGGGACAGGGGAGCTATGGCTACACCTTC
TRBJ2-3,.,TRBV5-1,TRBD1,CASRAGTVSTDTQYF,TGCGCCAGCAGGGCCGGGACAGTGAGCACAGATACGCAGTATTTT
TRBJ2-1,once,TRBV9,.,CASSVAAGPSSYNEQFF,TGTGCCAGCAGCGTAGCGGCGGGCCCGAGCTCCTACAATGAGCAGTTCTTC
TRBJ1-1,.,TRBV6-5,.,CASRRQEMNTEAFF,TGTGCCAGCAGGCGACAGGAAATGAACACTGAAGCTTTCTTT
TRBJ2-1,.,TRBV4-3,TRBD2,CASSQDQIAGGLDEQFF,TGCGCCAGCAGCCAAGATCAAATAGCGGGAGGGTTGGATGAGCAGTTCTTC
TRBJ1-5,.,TRBV18,.,CASSGEGLSNQPQHF,TGTGCCAGCTCAGGGGAGGGCCTTAGCAATCAGCCCCAGCATTTT
TRBJ1-5,few,TRBV10-3,.,CAISESRGQPQHF,TGTGCCATCAGTGAGTCCAGGGGTCAGCCCCAGCATTTT
TRBJ2-2,.,TRBV28,.,CASSTAQTAGWWGELFF,TGTGCCAGCAGTACCGCCCAAACCGCAGGGTGGTGGGGGGAGCTGTTTTTT
TRBJ2-1,.,TRBV4-1,TRBD2,CASSPHRGLAGNYNEQFF,TGCGCCAGCTCCCCCCACCGCGGACTAGCGGGCAACTACAATGAGCAGTTCTTC
TRBJ2-6,.,TRBV30,.,CAWSVSASGANVLTF,TGTGCCTGGAGTGTCAGCGCCTCTGGGGCCAACGTCCTGACTTTC
TRBJ1-1,.,TRBV9,TRBD1,CASSGEDQGAGTEAFF,TGTGCCAGCAGCGGGGAAGACCAGGGGGCCGGCACTGAAGCTTTCTTT
TRBJ1-3,.,TRBV2,TRBD1,CASSWTGGKNTIYF,TGTGCCAGCAGTTGGACAGGGGGTAAAAACACCATATATTTT
TRBJ2-1,.,TRBV3-1/TRBV3-2,TRBD2,CASSTTGSGSVYNEQFF,TGTGCCAGCAGCACCACGGGAAGCGGGAGTGTCTACAATGAGCAGTTCTTC
TRBJ2-2,.,TRBV6-6,.,CASRKQVEPGELFF,TGTGCCAGCAGGAAACAGGTAGAACCCGGGGAGCTGTTTTTT
TRBJ1-1,few,TRBV19,.,CASSITGSTAEAFF,TGTGCCAGTAGTATTACAGGGAGTACGGCTGAAGCTTTCTTT
TRBJ1-3,few,TRBV10-2,.,CASSEGRLGNTIYF,TGCGCCAGCAGTGAGGGGCGCCTTGGAAACACCATATATTTT
TRBJ2-5,.,TRBV5-1,.,CASSLNMGGVQETQYF,TGCGCCAGCAGCTTGAACATGGGGGGAGTGCAAGAGACCCAGTACTTC
TRBJ2-7,once,TRBV18,TRBD1,CASSRGQGVDEQYF,TGTGCCAGCTCACGAGGACAGGGGGTCGACGAGCAGTACTTC
TRBJ1-2,.,TRBV4-3,.,CASSQIGGDGYTF,TGCGCCAGCAGCCAGATAGGGGGAGATGGCTACACCTTC
TRBJ1-6,.,TRBV11-2,.,CASSLERGHSPLHF,TGTGCCAGCAGCTTAGAGCGGGGCCATTCACCCCTCCACTTT
TRBJ2-1,.,TRBV11-2,.,CASSPTYGGRYNEQFF,TGTGCCAGCAGCCCAACTTACGGGGGTCGCTACAATGAGCAGTTCTTC
TRBJ2-5,once,TRBV7-9,TRBD2,CASSPAGETQYF,TGTGCCAGCAGCCCAGCGGGGGAGACCCAGTACTTC
TRBJ1-1,.,TRBV25-1,.,CASSAEGGGTEAFF,TGTGCCAGCAGTGCAGAGGGCGGCGGGACTGAAGCTTTCTTT
TRBJ1-1,.,TRBV27,.,CASSFGTRDTEAFF,TGTGCCAGCAGTTTCGGGACACGGGACACTGAAGCTTTCTTT
TRBJ2-5,.,TRBV30,TRBD2,CAWTPGGHRGGQETQYF,TGTGCCTGGACTCCGGGAGGGCATCGCGGTGGGCAAGAGACCCAGTACTTC
TRBJ1-4,few,TRBV28,.,CASSSPPKGANEKLFF,TGTGCCAGCAGTTCGCCCCCCAAGGGGGCTAATGAAAAACTGTTTTTT
TRBJ2-3,.,TRBV4-3,.,CASSQDNLRDTQYF,TGCGCCAGCAGCCAAGATAACCTTAGAGATACGCAGTATTTT
TRBJ1-3,few,TRBV28,.,CASTFGGSGNTIYF,TGTGCCAGCACCTTCGGGGGCTCTGGAAACACCATATATTTT
TRBJ2-7,.,TRBV7-8,.,CASGTRDFYEQYF,TGTGCCAGCGGAACCCGGGACTTTTACGAGCAGTACTTC
TRBJ2-2,.,TRBV10-3,TRBD2,CAISDKEAGGPGELFF,TGTGCCATCAGTGATAAGGAGGCGGGGGGCCCCGGGGAGCTGTTTTTT
TRBJ2-4,.,TRBV14,.,CASSRERVSLNIQYF,TGTGCCAGCAGCCGTGAGCGGGTTTCACTAAACATTCAGTACTTC